This T cell receptor (beta chain) was documented in a study of cytomegalovirus exposure and HLA in healthy donors. Only a few counts were recorded for this clone. Germline V gene sequence: CDR1 MNHNS, CDR2 SASEGT. The ends were cut back, 0 bases at V and 3 bases at J, with 3 bases in the middle. The CDR3 extends over 12 amino acids. The PCR employed 60 Vbeta primers together with 13 Jbeta primers. The data were produced by immunoSEQ multiplex PCR, yet TCRdb's version contains in-frame clones alone and is incomplete. The sample lists some 150,000 clones; roughly nine tenths were seen once. This TCR was recovered from a woman in her thirties in good health and CMV-seronegative. V is TRBV6-1 and J is TRBJ2-7; D ambiguous. The specimen was PBMCs. This CDR3 is CASSEAGYEQYF. In DNA, the CDR3 is TGTGCCAGCAGTGAAGCCGGCTACGAGCAGTACTTC.